The sequence of this TCR beta chain was determined in a study of cytomegalovirus exposure and HLA in healthy donors. General study results and limits: Presence/absence results assume similar sequencing depth per donor, which may not hold. Earlier analysis found most TCR beta V segments productive about 87% or about 30% of the time.

This clone was seen a handful of times. Its antigen is undetermined. The V end was cut by 5 bases, the J end by 4 bases, with 12 bases between. CDR1 SGHAT and CDR2 FQNNGV come from the germline V gene. This CDR3 contains 14 residues. The PCR made use of 60 Vbeta and 13 Jbeta primers. TCRdb keeps only in-frame clones here, not all; method: immunoSEQ multiplex PCR. Here the sample spans approximately 180,000 clones, roughly an eighth being singletons. Source material: PBMCs. The sequence came from a man aged 45-65 years in good health and CMV-seropositive. The genes are TRBV11-2 and TRBJ1-3; the D is unclear. The CDR3 loop reads CASSPTFPGNTIYF. CDR3 nucleotides: TGTGCCAGCAGCCCAACATTTCCCGGAAACACCATATATTTT.